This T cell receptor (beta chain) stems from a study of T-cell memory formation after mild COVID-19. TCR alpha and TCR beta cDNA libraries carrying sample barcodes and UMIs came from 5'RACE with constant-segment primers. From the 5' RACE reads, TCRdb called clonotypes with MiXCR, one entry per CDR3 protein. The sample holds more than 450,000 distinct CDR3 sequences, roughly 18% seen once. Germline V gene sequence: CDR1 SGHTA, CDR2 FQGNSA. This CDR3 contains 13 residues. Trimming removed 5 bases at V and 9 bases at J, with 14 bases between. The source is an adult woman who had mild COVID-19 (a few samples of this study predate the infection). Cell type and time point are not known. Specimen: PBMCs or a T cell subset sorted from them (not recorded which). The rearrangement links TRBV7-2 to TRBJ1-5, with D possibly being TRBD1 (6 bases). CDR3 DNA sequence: TGTGCCAGCAGCCAGGGGTCCGGGCTGCCCCAGCATTTT. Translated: CASSQGSGLPQHF.